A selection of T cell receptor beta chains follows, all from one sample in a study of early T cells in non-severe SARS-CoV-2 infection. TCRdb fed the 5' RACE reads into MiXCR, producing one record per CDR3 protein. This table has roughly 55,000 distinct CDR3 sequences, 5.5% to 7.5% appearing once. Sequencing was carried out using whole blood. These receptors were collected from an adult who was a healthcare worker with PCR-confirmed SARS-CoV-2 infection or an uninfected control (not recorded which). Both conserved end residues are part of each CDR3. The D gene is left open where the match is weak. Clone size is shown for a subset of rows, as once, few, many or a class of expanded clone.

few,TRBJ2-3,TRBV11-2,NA,CASGDQGGDGTDTQYF,TGTGCCAGCGGAGACCAGGGGGGGGACGGCACAGATACGCAGTATTTT
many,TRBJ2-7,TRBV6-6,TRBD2,CASSNGGTTFF,TGTGCCAGCAGCAACGGTGGGACTACCTTTTTC
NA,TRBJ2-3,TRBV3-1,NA,CASSQIGRGAADTQYF,TGTGCCAGCAGCCAAATCGGCAGGGGGGCCGCAGATACGCAGTATTTT
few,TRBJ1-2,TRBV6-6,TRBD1,CALGTGRANYGYTF,TGTGCCCTAGGGACAGGGCGAGCTAACTATGGCTACACCTTC
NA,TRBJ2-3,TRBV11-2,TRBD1,CASSLGLTGRYTDTQYF,TGTGCCAGCAGCTTAGGCCTGACAGGGCGATACACAGATACGCAGTATTTT
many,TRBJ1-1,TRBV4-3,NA,CASSQRGQNTEAFF,TGCGCCAGCAGCCAGAGGGGCCAAAACACTGAAGCTTTCTTT
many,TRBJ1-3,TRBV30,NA,CAWRPPGARGNTIYF,TGTGCCTGGAGACCTCCGGGGGCGCGAGGAAACACCATATATTTT
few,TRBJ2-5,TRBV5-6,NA,CASSVGTASWAQYF,TGTGCCAGCAGCGTTGGGACGGCCTCCTGGGCCCAGTACTTC
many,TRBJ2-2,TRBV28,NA,CASKVGGENTGELFF,TGTGCCAGCAAAGTGGGCGGGGAGAACACCGGGGAGCTGTTTTTT
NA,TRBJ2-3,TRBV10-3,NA,CAISTSLSTDTQYF,TGTGCCATCAGCACTAGCCTTAGCACAGATACGCAGTATTTT
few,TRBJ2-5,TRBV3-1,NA,CASSQEVARRETQYF,TGTGCCAGCAGCCAAGAGGTGGCTAGAAGAGAGACCCAGTACTTC
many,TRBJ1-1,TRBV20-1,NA,CSAAGKPTEAFF,TGCAGTGCTGCGGGCAAGCCTACTGAAGCTTTCTTT
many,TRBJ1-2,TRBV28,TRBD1,CASSTTGGARGYTF,TGTGCCAGCAGTACGACAGGGGGCGCTCGAGGCTACACCTTC
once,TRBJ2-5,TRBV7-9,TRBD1,CASSQLAGGETQYF,TGTGCCAGCAGCCAGCTGGCAGGGGGTGAGACCCAGTACTTC
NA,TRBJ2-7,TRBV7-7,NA,CASSLRIEGEQYF,TGTGCTAGCAGCTTGCGGATAGAGGGCGAGCAGTACTTC
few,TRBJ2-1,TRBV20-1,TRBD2,CSTSRLRSGGAYNEQFF,TGCAGTACGTCTCGGCTACGGAGCGGGGGGGCCTACAATGAGCAGTTCTTC
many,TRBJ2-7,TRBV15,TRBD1,CATSREERRTGFGKYYEQYF,TGTGCCACCAGCAGAGAGGAACGTAGGACAGGGTTTGGAAAGTACTACGAGCAGTACTTC
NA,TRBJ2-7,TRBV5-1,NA,CASSSTGKLERGQYF,TGCGCCAGCAGCTCAACAGGGAAGTTAGAACGAGGGCAGTACTTC